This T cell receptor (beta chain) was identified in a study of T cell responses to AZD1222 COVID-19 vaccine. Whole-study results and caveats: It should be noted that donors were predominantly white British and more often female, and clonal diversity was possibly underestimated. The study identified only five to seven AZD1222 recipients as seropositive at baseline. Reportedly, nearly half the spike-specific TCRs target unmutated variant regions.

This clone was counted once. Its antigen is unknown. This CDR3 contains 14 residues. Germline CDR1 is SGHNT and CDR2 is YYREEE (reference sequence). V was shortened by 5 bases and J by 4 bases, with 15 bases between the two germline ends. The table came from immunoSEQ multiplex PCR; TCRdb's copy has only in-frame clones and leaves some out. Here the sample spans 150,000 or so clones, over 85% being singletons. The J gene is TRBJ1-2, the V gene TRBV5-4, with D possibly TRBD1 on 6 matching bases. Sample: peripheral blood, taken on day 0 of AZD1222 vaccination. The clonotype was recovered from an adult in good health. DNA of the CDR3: TGTGCCAGCAGGTCAGGACAGAGCTTCTATGGCTACACCTTC. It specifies CASRSGQSFYGYTF.